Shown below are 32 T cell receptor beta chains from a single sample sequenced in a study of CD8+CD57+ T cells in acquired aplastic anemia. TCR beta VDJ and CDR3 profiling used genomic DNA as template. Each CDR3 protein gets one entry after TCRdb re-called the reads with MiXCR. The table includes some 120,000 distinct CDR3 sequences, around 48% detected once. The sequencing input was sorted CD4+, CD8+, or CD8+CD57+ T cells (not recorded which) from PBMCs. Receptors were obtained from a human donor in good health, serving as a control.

CDR3 loop: CASSESEGFYGYTF. DNA for the CDR3: TGTGCCAGCAGTGAATCTGAGGGTTTCTATGGCTACACCTTC. The rearrangement joins TRBV2 to TRBJ1-2; D is undetermined. Deletions cut 2 bases from V and 4 bases from J, with 11 bases between. CDR1 SNHLY and CDR2 FYNNEI come from the germline V gene. This CDR3 contains 14 residues.

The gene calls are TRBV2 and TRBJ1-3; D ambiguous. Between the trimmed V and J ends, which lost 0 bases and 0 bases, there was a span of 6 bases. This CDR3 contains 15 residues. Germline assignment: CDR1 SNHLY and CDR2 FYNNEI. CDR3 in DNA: TGTGCCAGCAGTGAAGCGCTGGCCTCTGGAAACACCATATATTTT. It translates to CASSEALASGNTIYF.

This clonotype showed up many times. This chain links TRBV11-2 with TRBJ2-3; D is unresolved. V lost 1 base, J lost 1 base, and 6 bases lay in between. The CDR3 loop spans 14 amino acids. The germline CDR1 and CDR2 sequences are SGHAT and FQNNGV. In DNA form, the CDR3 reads TGTGCCAGCAGCTTAGGGTGGCGCACAGATACGCAGTATTTT. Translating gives CASSLGWRTDTQYF.

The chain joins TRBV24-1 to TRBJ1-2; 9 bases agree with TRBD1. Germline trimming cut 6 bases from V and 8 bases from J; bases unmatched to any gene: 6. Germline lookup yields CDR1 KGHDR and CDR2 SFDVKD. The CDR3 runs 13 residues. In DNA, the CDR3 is TGTGCCACCAGTCCAGGGACAGGGCAAGGCTACACCTTC. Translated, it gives CATSPGTGQGYTF.

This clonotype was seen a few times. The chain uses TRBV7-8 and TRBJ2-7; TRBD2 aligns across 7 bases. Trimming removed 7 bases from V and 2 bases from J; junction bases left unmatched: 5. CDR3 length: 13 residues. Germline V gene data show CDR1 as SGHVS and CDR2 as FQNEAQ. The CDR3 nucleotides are TGTGCCAGCACCCCCGGGACTACCTACGAGCAGTACTTC. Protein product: CASTPGTTYEQYF.

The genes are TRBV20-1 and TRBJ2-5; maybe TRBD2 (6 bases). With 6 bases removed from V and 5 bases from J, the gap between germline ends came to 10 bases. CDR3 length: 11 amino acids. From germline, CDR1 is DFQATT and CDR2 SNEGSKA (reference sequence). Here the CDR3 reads CSAGGRETQYF. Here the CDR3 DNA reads TGCAGTGCGGGGGGTCGGGAGACCCAGTACTTC.

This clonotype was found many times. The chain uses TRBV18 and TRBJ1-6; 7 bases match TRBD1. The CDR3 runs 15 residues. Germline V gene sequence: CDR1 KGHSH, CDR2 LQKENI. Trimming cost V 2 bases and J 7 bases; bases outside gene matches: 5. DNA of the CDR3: TGTGCCAGCTCACCATCGGGACAGTTCAATTCACCCCTCCACTTT. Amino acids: CASSPSGQFNSPLHF.

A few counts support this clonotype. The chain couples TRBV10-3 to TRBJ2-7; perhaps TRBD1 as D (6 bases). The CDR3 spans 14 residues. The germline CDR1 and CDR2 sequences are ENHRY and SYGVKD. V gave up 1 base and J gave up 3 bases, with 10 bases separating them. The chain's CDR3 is CAISELGTIYEQYF. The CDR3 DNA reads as TGTGCCATCAGTGAGTTGGGGACAATCTACGAGCAGTACTTC.

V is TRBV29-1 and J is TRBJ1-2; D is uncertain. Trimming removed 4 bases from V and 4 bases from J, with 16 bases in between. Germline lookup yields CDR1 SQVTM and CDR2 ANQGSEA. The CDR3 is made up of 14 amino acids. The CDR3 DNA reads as TGCAGCGTTGTGGGCCCGACGGACGTCTATGGCTACACCTTC. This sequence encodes CSVVGPTDVYGYTF.

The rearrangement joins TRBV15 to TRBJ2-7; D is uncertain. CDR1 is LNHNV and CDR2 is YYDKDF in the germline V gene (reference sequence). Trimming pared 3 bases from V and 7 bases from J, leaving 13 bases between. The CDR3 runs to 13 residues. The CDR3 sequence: CATSRQRNNEQYF. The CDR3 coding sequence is TGTGCCACCAGCAGGCAAAGAAACAATGAGCAGTACTTC.

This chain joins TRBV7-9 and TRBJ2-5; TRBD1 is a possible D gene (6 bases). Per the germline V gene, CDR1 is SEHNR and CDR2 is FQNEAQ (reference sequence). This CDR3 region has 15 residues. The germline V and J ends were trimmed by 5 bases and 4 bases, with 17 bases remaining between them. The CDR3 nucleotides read TGTGCCAGCAGCGCATCTCAACCGGACAGAGAGACCCAGTACTTC. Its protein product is CASSASQPDRETQYF.

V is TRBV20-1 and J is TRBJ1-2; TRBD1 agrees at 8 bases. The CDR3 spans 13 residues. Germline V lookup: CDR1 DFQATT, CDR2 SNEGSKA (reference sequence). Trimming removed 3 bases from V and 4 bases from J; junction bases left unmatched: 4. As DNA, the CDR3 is TGCAGTGCTAGGACAGGGGTGACCTATGGCTACACCTTC. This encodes CSARTGVTYGYTF.

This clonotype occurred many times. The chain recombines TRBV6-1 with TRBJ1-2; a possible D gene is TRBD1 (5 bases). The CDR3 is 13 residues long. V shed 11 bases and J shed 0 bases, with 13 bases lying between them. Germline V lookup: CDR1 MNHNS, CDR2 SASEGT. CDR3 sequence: CALHGGANYGYTF. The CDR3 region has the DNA TGTGCCTTGCACGGGGGAGCTAACTATGGCTACACCTTC.

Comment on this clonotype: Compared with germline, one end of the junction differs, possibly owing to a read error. CDR3 sequence: CASSKGQGVYKQYF. The CDR3 DNA is TGTGCCAGTAGTAAGGGACAGGGTGTCTACAAGCAGTACTTC. The chain employs TRBV19 and TRBJ2-7; 9 bases align to TRBD1. The germline gives CDR1 LNHDA, CDR2 SQIVND (reference sequence). CDR3 length: 14 residues.

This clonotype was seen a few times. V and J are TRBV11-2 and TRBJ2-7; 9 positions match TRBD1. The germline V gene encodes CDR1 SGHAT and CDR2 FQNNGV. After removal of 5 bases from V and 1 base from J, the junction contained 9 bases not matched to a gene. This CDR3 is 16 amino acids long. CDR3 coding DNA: TGTGCCAGCAGCCTAAGGACAGGGGCCGGGTCCTACGAGCAGTACTTC. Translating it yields CASSLRTGAGSYEQYF.

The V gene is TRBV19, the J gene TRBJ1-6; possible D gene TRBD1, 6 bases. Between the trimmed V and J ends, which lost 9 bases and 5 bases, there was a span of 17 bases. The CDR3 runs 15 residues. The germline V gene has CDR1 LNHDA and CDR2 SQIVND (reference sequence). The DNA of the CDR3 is TGTGCCAGCCAGCGCCGAAGGGGGAATAATTCACCCCTCCACTTT. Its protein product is CASQRRRGNNSPLHF.

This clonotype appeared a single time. In DNA, the CDR3 is TGTGCCAGCAGTTCCTTGGGGGTCACAGATACGCAGTATTTT. Amino acid sequence: CASSSLGVTDTQYF. The chain has TRBV2 and TRBJ2-3; either TRBD1 or TRBD2 may fit D (5 bases each). Germline V gene sequence: CDR1 SNHLY, CDR2 FYNNEI. Trimming left V 5 bases short and J 2 bases short, with 11 bases between. CDR3 length: 14 amino acids.

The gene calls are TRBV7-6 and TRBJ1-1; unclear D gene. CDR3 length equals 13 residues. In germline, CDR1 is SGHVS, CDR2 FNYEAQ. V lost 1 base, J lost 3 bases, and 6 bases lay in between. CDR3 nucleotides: TGTGCCAGCAGCTTAGGACCTGACACTGAAGCTTTCTTT. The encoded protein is CASSLGPDTEAFF.

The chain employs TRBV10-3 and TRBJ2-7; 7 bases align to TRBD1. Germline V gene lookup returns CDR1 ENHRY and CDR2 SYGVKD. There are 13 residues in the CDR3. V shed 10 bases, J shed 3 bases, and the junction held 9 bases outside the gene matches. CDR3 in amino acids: CATKPGTDYEQYF. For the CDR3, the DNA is TGTGCCACCAAACCCGGGACAGACTACGAGCAGTACTTC.

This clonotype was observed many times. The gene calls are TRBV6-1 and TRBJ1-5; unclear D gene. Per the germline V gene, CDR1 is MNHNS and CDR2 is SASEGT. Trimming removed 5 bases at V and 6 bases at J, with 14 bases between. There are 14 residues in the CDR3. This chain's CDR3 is CASSPDPVSQPQHF. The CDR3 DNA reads TGTGCCAGCAGTCCGGACCCAGTGAGTCAGCCCCAGCATTTT.

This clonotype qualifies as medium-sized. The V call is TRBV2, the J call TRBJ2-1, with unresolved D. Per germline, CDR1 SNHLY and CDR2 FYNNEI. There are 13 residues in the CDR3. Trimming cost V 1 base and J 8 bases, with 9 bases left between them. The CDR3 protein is CASSEGWADEQFF. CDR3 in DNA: TGTGCCAGCAGTGAAGGGTGGGCTGATGAGCAGTTCTTC.

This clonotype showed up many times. In nucleotides, the CDR3 is TGTGCCAGCAGTGAGACAGGGCTAAATGAAAAACTGTTTTTT. It yields the protein CASSETGLNEKLFF. The chain uses TRBV6-1 and TRBJ1-4; the match to TRBD1 covers 7 bases. The CDR3 has 14 amino acids. V shed 3 bases and J 5 bases; nucleotides not matched to a gene: 3. Per the germline V gene, CDR1 is MNHNS and CDR2 is SASEGT.

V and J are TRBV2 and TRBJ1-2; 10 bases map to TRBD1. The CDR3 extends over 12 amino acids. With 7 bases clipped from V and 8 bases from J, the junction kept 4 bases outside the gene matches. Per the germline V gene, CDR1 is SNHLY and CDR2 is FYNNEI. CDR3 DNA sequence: TGTGCCAGCACCGGGACAGGGGTCGGCTACACCTTC. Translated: CASTGTGVGYTF.

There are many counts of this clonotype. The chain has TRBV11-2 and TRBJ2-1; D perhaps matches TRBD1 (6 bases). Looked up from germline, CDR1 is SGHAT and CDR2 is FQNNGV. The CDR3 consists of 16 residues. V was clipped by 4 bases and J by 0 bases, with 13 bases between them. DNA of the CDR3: TGTGCCAGCAGCTCCGGACAGCTCCTCTCCTACAATGAGCAGTTCTTC. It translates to CASSSGQLLSYNEQFF. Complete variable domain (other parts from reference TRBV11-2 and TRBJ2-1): EAGVAQSPRYKIIEKRQSVAFWCNPISGHATLYWYQQILGQGPKLLIQFQNNGVVDDSQLPKDRFSAERLKGVDSTLKIQPAKLEDSAVYLCASSSGQLLSYNEQFFGPGTRLTVL.

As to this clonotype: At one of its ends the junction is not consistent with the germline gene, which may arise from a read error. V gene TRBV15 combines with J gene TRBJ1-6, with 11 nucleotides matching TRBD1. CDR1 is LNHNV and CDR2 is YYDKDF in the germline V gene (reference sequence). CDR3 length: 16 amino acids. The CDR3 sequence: CASSSEPGQGESPLHF. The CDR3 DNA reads TGTGCCAGCAGCTCTGAGCCGGGACAGGGGGAATCACCCCTCCACTTT.

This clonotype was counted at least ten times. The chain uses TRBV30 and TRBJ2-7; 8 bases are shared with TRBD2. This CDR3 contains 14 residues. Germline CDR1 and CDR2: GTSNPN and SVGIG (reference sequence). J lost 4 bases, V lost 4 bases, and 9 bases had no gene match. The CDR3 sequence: CAWTRSGAGYEQYF. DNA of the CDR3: TGTGCCTGGACTCGTAGCGGGGCCGGGTACGAGCAGTACTTC.

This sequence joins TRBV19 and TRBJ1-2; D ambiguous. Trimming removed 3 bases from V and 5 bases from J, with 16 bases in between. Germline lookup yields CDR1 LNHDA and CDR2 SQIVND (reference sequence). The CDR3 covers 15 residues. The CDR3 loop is CASSMSPGIPYGYTF. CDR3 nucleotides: TGTGCCAGTAGTATGTCTCCCGGGATCCCTTATGGCTACACCTTC.

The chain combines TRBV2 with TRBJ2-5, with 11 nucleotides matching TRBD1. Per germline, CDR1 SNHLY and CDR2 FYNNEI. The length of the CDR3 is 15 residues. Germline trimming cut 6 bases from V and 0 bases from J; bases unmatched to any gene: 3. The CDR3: CASRLGQGDQETQYF. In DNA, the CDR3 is TGTGCCAGCAGGCTGGGACAGGGGGACCAAGAGACCCAGTACTTC.

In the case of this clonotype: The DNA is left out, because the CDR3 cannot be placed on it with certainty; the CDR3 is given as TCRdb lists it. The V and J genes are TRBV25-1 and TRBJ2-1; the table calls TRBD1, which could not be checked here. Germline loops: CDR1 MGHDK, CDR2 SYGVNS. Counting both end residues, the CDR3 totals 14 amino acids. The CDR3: CACSARGGGIEQFF.

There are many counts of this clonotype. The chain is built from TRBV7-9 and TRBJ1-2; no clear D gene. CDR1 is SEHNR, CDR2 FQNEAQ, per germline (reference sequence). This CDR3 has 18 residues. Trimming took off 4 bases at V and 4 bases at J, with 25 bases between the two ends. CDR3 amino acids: CASSSRGKRVKFSYGYTF. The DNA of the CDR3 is TGTGCCAGCAGCTCCAGAGGCAAACGGGTGAAGTTTTCCTATGGCTACACCTTC.

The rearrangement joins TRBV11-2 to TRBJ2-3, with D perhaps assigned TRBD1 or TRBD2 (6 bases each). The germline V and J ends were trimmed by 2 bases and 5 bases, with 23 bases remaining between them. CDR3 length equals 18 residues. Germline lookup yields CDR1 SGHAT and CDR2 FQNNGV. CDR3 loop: CASSLLVRGTKLGDTQYF. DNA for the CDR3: TGTGCCAGCAGCTTACTGGTTCGGGGGACAAAGCTGGGAGATACGCAGTATTTT.

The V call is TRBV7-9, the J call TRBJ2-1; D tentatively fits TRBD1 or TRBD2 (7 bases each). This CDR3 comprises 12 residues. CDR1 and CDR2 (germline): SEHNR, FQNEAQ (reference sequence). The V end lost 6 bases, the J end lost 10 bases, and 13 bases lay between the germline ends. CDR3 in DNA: TGTGCCAGCAGACCAGGGGGGGACGAGCAGTTCTTC. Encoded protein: CASRPGGDEQFF.